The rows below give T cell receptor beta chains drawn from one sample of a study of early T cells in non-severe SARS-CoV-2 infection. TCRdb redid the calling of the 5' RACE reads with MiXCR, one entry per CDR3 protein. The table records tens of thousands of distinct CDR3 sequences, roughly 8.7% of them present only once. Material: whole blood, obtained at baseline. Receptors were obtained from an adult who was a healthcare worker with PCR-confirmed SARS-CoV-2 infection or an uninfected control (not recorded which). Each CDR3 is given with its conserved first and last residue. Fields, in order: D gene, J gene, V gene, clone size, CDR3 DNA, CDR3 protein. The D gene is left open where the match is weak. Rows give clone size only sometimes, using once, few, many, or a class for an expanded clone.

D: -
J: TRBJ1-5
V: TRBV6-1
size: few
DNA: TGTGCCGCCGAGATACAGGGATTTCAGCCCCAGCATTTT
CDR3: CAAEIQGFQPQHF

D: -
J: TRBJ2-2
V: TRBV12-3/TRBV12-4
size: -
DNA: TGTGCCAGCAGTTTTCGGGGCACCGGGGAGCTGTTTTTT
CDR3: CASSFRGTGELFF

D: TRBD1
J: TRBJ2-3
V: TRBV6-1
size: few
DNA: TGTGCCAGCAGTCCTGACCCGGGACAGGGGGCGACAGATACGCAGTATTTT
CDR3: CASSPDPGQGATDTQYF

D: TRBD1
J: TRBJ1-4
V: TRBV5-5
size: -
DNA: TGTGCCAGCAGCCGTCCGGGACAGGGTAATGAAAAACTGTTTTTT
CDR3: CASSRPGQGNEKLFF

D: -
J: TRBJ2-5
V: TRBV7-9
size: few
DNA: TGTGCCAGCAGCACTTACGGGGTTCAAGAGACCCAGTACTTC
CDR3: CASSTYGVQETQYF

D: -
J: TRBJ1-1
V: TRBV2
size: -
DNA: TGTGCCAGCAGTGCCGGCAGGGGAGACACTGAAGCTTTCTTT
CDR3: CASSAGRGDTEAFF

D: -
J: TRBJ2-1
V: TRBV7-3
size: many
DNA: TGTGCCAGCAGCTTAACGCCGGGGGCCTACAATGAGCAGTTCTTC
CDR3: CASSLTPGAYNEQFF

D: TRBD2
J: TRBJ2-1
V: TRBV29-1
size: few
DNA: TGCAGCGTAGTTTTAGCGGGGGGGGCTCATGAGCAGTTCTTC
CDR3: CSVVLAGGAHEQFF

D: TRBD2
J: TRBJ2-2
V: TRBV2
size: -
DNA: TGTGCCAGCAGTGAAGGTAGCGGGAGGCCGGGCACCGGGGAGCTGTTTTTT
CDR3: CASSEGSGRPGTGELFF

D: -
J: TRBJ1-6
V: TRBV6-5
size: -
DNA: TGTGCCAGCAGTTCTTTCTGGTCCGAAACGGGGTCACCCCTCCACTTT
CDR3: CASSSFWSETGSPLHF

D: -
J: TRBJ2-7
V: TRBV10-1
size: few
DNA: TGCGCCAGCAGTGTTGGTAGCGGAACCTACGAGCAGTACTTC
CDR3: CASSVGSGTYEQYF

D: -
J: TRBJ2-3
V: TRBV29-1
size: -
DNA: TGCAGCGTTGAGGGGGCCCCCCTAGCAGATACGCAGTATTTT
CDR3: CSVEGAPLADTQYF

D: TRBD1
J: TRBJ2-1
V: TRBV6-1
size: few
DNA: TGTGCCAGTAACGACGCTAACAGGGGGCGGTTGAGTTACAATGAGCAGTTCTTC
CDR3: CASNDANRGRLSYNEQFF

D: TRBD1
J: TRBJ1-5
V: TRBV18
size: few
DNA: TGTGCCAGCTCACCAACAGGGGGTCAGCCCCAGCATTTT
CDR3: CASSPTGGQPQHF

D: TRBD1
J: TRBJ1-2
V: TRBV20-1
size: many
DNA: TGCAGTGCTCCAAAGGGGACAGTGGATGTAGGTGGCTACACCTTC
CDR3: CSAPKGTVDVGGYTF

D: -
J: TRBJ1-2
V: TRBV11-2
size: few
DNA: TGTGCCAGCAGCTTAGAGGGAAGGGGCGGCTACACCTTC
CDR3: CASSLEGRGGYTF

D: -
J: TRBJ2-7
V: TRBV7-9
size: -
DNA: TGTGCCAGCAGCCAAAGCGGGCCATCCTACGAGCAGTACTTC
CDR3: CASSQSGPSYEQYF

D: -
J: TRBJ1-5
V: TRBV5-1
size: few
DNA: TGCGCCAGCAGCTTGGACGGGGGGACACTCAATCAGCCCCAGCATTTT
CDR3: CASSLDGGTLNQPQHF